These T cell receptor beta chains were read from a single sample in a study of blood T cell repertoires in COVID-19. Assay used: immunoSEQ multiplex PCR; TCRdb lists only in-frame clones, some missing. The table includes around 260,000 clones, over 80% detected once. Material: peripheral blood. These receptors all come from a woman in her sixties or seventies with COVID-19, enrolled during active disease. Each CDR3 is given with its conserved first and last residue. D genes are given only for firm matches. Size values are once, few and many counts, or a class for expanded clones, and some rows have none.

V	J	D	size	DNA	CDR3
TRBV19	TRBJ2-4	.	.	TGTGCCAGTAGTATGGTAGAAAACATTCAGTACTTC	CASSMVENIQYF
TRBV19	TRBJ1-6	TRBD1	.	TGTGCCAGTGGGACAGCGAATTCACCCCTCCACTTT	CASGTANSPLHF
TRBV19	TRBJ2-7	.	.	TGTGCCAGTAGTACCGGCGGCCCAAACTCCTACGAGCAGTACTTC	CASSTGGPNSYEQYF
TRBV4-1	TRBJ2-3	TRBD2	.	TGCGCCAGCAGCCAAGACCCAATTACTAGCGGGAGTACAGATACGCAGTATTTT	CASSQDPITSGSTDTQYF
TRBV7-2	TRBJ1-2	.	.	TGTGCCAGCAGCTTACAGGGAATCTATGGCTACACCTTC	CASSLQGIYGYTF
TRBV30	TRBJ1-4	TRBD1	once	TGTGCCTGGAGTGGCCCAGGGGGTTATAATGAAAAACTGTTTTTT	CAWSGPGGYNEKLFF
TRBV7-3	TRBJ2-3	TRBD2	.	TGTGCCAGCAGCTTAACCCTAGCGGGAGGCACAGATACGCAGTATTTT	CASSLTLAGGTDTQYF
TRBV19	TRBJ1-6	.	.	TGTGCCACCCGAAAAGAATTGACAGTCACCTATAATTCACCCCTCCACTTT	CATRKELTVTYNSPLHF
TRBV3-1/TRBV3-2	TRBJ1-2	TRBD1	.	TGTGCCAGCAGCCCTCGGGACAGGGGTAACTATGGCTACACCTTC	CASSPRDRGNYGYTF
TRBV5-1	TRBJ1-2	.	.	TGCGCCAGCAGCTTTAAGGGAGACTATGGCTACACCTTC	CASSFKGDYGYTF
TRBV28	TRBJ2-7	TRBD2	.	TGTGCCAGCATGGCTAGCGGCTCCTACGAGCAGTACTTC	CASMASGSYEQYF
TRBV30	TRBJ2-1	TRBD2	.	TGTGCCTGGATAACTAGCGGGAGTGCTAATGAGCAGTTCTTC	CAWITSGSANEQFF
TRBV11-2	TRBJ1-1	.	.	TGTGCCAGCAGATTAACAAGGGGGACTGAAGCTTTCTTT	CASRLTRGTEAFF
TRBV24-1	TRBJ2-1	.	.	TGTGCCACCAGTGGCATCAGCGGTAGCTCCTACAATGAGCAGTTCTTC	CATSGISGSSYNEQFF
TRBV6-5	TRBJ1-2	.	.	TGTGCCAGCAGTCAGGGGTATGGCTACACCTTC	CASSQGYGYTF
TRBV19	TRBJ2-7	.	few	TGTGCCAGTAGTATCGGGGCTCCTGCGGGGGAGCAGTACTTC	CASSIGAPAGEQYF
TRBV28	TRBJ2-6	.	once	TGTGCCAGCAGTTCCCCTAGGGGAATCGGGGCCAACGTCCTGACTTTC	CASSSPRGIGANVLTF
TRBV6-6	TRBJ1-5	.	.	TGTGCCAGCAAGGCGGATTACAATCAGCCCCAGCATTTT	CASKADYNQPQHF
TRBV2	TRBJ2-7	.	.	TGTGCCAGCAGGGAACAGTACGAGCAGTACTTC	CASREQYEQYF
TRBV30	TRBJ1-3	.	.	TGTGCCTGGAGTGGAGGGCAAGGAAACACCATATATTTT	CAWSGGQGNTIYF
TRBV5-8	TRBJ1-5	TRBD1	.	TGTGCCAGCAGCGTGGGGACAGGGGGCAATCAGCCCCAGCATTTT	CASSVGTGGNQPQHF
TRBV21-1	TRBJ1-1	.	once	TGTGCCAGCAGCAAGAGACCCGGGAGGAACACTGAAGCTTTCTTT	CASSKRPGRNTEAFF